The text below deals with one T cell receptor beta chain. Its antigen is not identified. CDR3 size: 15 residues. V dropped 6 bases and J dropped 0 bases, with 12 bases sitting between them. Germline values: CDR1 SQVTM, CDR2 ANQGSEA. The entry originates in a study of cytomegalovirus exposure and HLA in healthy donors. General observations from the study: In a later analysis, parvovirus B19, influenza, CMV and Epstein-Barr virus appeared linked to several top co-occurrence clusters. Specificity for CMV antigens was confirmed in vitro for three of the CMV-associated chains.

The PCR used 60 Vbeta and 13 Jbeta primers. The repertoire was sequenced with immunoSEQ multiplex PCR; TCRdb's copy has only in-frame clones and lacks some. The sample holds some 100,000 clones, about 68% seen once. Sequencing was carried out using PBMCs. The rearrangement links TRBV29-1 to TRBJ2-6, with D perhaps matching TRBD1 (5 bases). The sequence was collected from a male donor in good health and CMV-seropositive. DNA of the CDR3: TGCAGCGTAACCCAGGGTATCTCTGGGGCCAACGTCCTGACTTTC. It specifies CSVTQGISGANVLTF. Using reference TRBV29-1 and TRBJ2-6 for the parts outside the CDR3, the full variable domain is SAVISQKPSRDICQRGTSLTIQCQVDSQVTMMFWYRQQPGQSLTLIATANQGSEATYESGFVIDKFPISRPNLTFSTLTVSNMSPEDSSIYLCSVTQGISGANVLTFGAGSRLTVL.